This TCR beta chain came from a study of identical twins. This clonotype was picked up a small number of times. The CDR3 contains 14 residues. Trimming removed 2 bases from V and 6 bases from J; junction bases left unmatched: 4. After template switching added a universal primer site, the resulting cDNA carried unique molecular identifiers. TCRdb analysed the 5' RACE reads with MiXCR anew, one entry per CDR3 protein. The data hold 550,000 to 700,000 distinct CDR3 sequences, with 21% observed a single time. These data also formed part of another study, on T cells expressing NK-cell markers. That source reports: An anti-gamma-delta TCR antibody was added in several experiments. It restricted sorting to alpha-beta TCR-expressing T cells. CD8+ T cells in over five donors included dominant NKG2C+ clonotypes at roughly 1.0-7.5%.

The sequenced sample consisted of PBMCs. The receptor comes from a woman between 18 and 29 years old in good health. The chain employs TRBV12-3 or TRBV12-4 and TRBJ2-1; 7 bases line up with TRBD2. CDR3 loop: CASSLRASGNEQFF. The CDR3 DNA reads TGTGCCAGCAGTTTAAGGGCTAGCGGCAATGAGCAGTTCTTC.